This T cell receptor beta chain was sequenced for a study of blood T cell repertoires in COVID-19. Across the whole study: The origin of the acute and convalescent COVID-19 samples was the United States, Italy and Spain. Sources were T cells, B-cell-depleted T cells, or PBMCs; the material itself was cDNA or gDNA.

Profiled with immunoSEQ multiplex PCR; TCRdb holds only in-frame clones, not every one. The top ten hold 3% to 3.5% of the sample, which has about 250,000 clones, about 90% seen once. V lost 2 bases and J lost 6, with 10 bases in between. The CDR3 is made up of 14 amino acids. In germline, CDR1 is WSHSY, CDR2 SAAADI. Sequenced sample: peripheral blood. This sequence was found in a man aged 18 to 29 with active or convalescent COVID-19. V and J are TRBV10-2 and TRBJ1-4; possibly TRBD1 for D (6 bases). CDR3 nucleotide sequence: TGCGCCAGCAGTGAGCGGGGGGCATATGAAAAACTGTTTTTT. Translating gives CASSERGAYEKLFF.